One T cell receptor (beta chain) is described in this entry. Its antigen is unknown. Trimming took 3 bases from V and 1 from J; bases not matched to a gene: 4. The CDR3 sequence is 17 residues long. Germline assignment: CDR1 LGHNA and CDR2 YSLEER. Each replicate PCR on the sorted subsets used 200 to 250 ng DNA (around 30,000 T cell genomes). The repertoire was sequenced with immunoSEQ multiplex PCR; TCRdb's copy has only in-frame clones and lacks some. The sample carries about 1.1 million clones, about four fifths recorded once. The data derive from a study of shared clonotypes between healthy human individuals. Study information: Plates per donor: three CD4 naive, three CD4 memory, two CD8 naive, one CD8 memory. Study-wide points: Shared across a handful of donors were 5% to 6% of the naive CD4 clonotypes. Only blood was sampled, and tissue TCR repertoires likely differ from blood ones.

The sequenced sample was memory CD4+ T cells from PBMCs. The subset denotes: CD45RA-negative fraction. This TCR was sampled from a man younger than 35 in good health. Some clones in this sample may be carry-over from other donors' samples. The V gene is TRBV4-3, the J gene TRBJ2-3; TRBD2 aligns across 13 bases. The CDR3 bases are TGCGCCAGCAGCCATGGACTAGCGGGAGACGGCACAGATACGCAGTATTTT. The encoded protein is CASSHGLAGDGTDTQYF.